This T cell receptor beta chain was captured in a study of cytomegalovirus exposure and HLA in healthy donors. Study-wide points: Rarity held for most TCR sequences, but there were some public TCRs that occurred in many donors.

The germline gives CDR1 SGHRS, CDR2 YFSETQ. Between the trimmed V and J ends, which lost 4 bases and 0 bases, there was a span of 14 bases. CDR3 size: 16 residues. Notes on this clone: Its antigen remains unknown.

TCRdb's copy holds only in-frame clones and misses some; the assay was immunoSEQ multiplex PCR. In the table there are approximately 260,000 clones, 70% to 90% of which are singletons. The sample consisted of PBMCs. The V and J genes are TRBV5-1 and TRBJ2-1; TRBD1 is a possible D gene (5 bases). The sequence was obtained from a woman aged 18-29 years in good health and CMV-seronegative. The CDR3 DNA reads as TGCGCCAGCAGCCCGATGGGGCGGAGCTCCTACAATGAGCAGTTCTTC. It translates to CASSPMGRSSYNEQFF.